The 25 T cell receptor beta chains presented below share a single source sample, sequenced in a study of human T cells and chemical hapten exposure. Total RNA was isolated from whole blood that had not been fractionated. TCRdb analysed the 5' RACE reads with MiXCR anew, one entry per CDR3 protein. The sample carries about 110,000 distinct CDR3 sequences, 15% to 20% recorded once. These receptors were collected from a human donor in good health.

The V gene is TRBV5-1, the J gene TRBJ2-7; 8 bases are shared with TRBD1. V gave up 6 bases and J gave up 3 bases; unmatched junction bases: 11. CDR1 and CDR2 from the germline V gene are SGHRS and YFSETQ. The CDR3 covers 15 residues. CDR3 amino acids: CASNPGGTGNYEQYF. Written as DNA, the CDR3 is TGCGCCAGCAACCCTGGCGGGACAGGTAACTACGAGCAGTACTTC. Full variable domain (missing parts from reference TRBV5-1 and TRBJ2-7): KAGVTQTPRYLIKTRGQQVTLSCSPISGHRSVSWYQQTPGQGLQFLFEYFSETQRNKGNFPGRFSGRQFSNSRSEMNVSTLELGDSALYLCASNPGGTGNYEQYFGPGTRLTVT.

J is TRBJ2-1 and V is TRBV28; 10 nucleotides align to TRBD2. Unmatched junction bases numbered 8, after V lost 2 bases and J lost 7 bases. Per germline, CDR1 MDHEN and CDR2 SYDVKM. CDR3 length: 16 residues. The CDR3 sequence: CASSLGASGGQNEQFF. The CDR3, as DNA: TGTGCCAGCAGTTTAGGGGCTAGCGGGGGACAAAATGAGCAGTTCTTC.

This clonotype was detected only a few times. The J gene is TRBJ2-5, the V gene TRBV4-1; possibly TRBD1 for D (6 bases). This CDR3 has 17 residues. In germline, CDR1 is MGHRA, CDR2 YSYEKL. Trimming took 1 base from V and 3 from J, leaving 18 bases between them. CDR3 in DNA: TGCGCCAGCAGCCAAGTGAAGACAGGCATTGGCGAAGAGACCCAGTACTTC. Translation: CASSQVKTGIGEETQYF.

The rearrangement uses TRBV28 and TRBJ1-4; 9 nucleotides align to TRBD1. Germline values: CDR1 MDHEN, CDR2 SYDVKM. With 8 bases clipped from V and 10 bases from J, the junction kept 5 bases outside the gene matches. The CDR3 has 12 residues. CDR3 in amino acids: CASGDREGKLFF. In nucleotides, the CDR3 is TGTGCCAGCGGGGACAGGGAGGGAAAACTGTTTTTT.

This chain's CDR3 is CASSGGQPPRAGELFF. The CDR3 DNA reads TGTGCCAGCAGCGGGGGACAGCCACCGAGGGCCGGGGAGCTGTTTTTT. This chain joins TRBV5-4 and TRBJ2-2, with 7 bases aligning to TRBD1. This CDR3 comprises 16 residues. The J segment lost 6 bases and the V segment lost 4 bases, leaving 12 bases of the junction unmatched. Germline V gene lookup returns CDR1 SGHNT and CDR2 YYREEE (reference sequence).

CDR3 in amino acids: CASSPPPSGRYLEETQYF. In nucleotides, the CDR3 is TGTGCCAGCAGTCCTCCGCCTAGCGGGAGATATTTGGAGGAGACCCAGTACTTC. This chain joins TRBV12-3 or TRBV12-4 and TRBJ2-5, with TRBD2 identical over 10 bases. V lost 5 bases to trimming and J lost 5 bases; unmatched junction nucleotides: 17. CDR3 length: 18 amino acids.

The V gene is TRBV12-3 or TRBV12-4, the J gene TRBJ2-3; either TRBD1 or TRBD2 may fit D (5 bases each). This CDR3 comprises 14 residues. The V gene lost 2 bases and the J gene lost 4 bases, with 10 bases spanning the gap. The CDR3 DNA follows: TGTGCCAGCAGTTTAAAGGGACCAGCAGATACGCAGTATTTT. Its protein is CASSLKGPADTQYF.

The chain has TRBV5-1 and TRBJ1-4; no reliable D call. CDR1 is SGHRS, CDR2 YFSETQ, per germline. This CDR3 comprises 13 residues. Trimming left V 1 base short and J 6 bases short, with 7 bases between. CDR3 nucleotides: TGCGCCAGCAGCTTGTTCGCGGATGAAAAACTGTTTTTT. This sequence encodes CASSLFADEKLFF.

There are many counts of this clonotype. The chain uses TRBV20-1 and TRBJ1-1; possible D gene TRBD1, 6 bases. CDR1 DFQATT and CDR2 SNEGSKA come from the germline V gene (reference sequence). The CDR3 spans 15 residues. The V end was cut by 0 bases, the J end by 4 bases, with 15 bases between. In nucleotides, the CDR3 is TGCAGTGCTAGAGATTGGGGGGGCTCCTTCACTGAAGCTTTCTTT. Amino acids: CSARDWGGSFTEAFF.

In this sample, this clonotype turned up a few times. The chain combines TRBV15 with TRBJ2-1; possibly TRBD2 for D (6 bases). From germline, CDR1 is LNHNV and CDR2 YYDKDF (reference sequence). CDR3 size: 17 residues. V lost 0 bases and J 7 bases, leaving 19 bases between the germline ends. The CDR3 is CATSRDTGVPSRNEQFF. CDR3 sequence (DNA): TGTGCCACCAGCAGAGATACGGGAGTGCCGTCTAGGAATGAGCAGTTCTTC. The full variable domain, rest sourced from reference TRBV15 and TRBJ2-1, is DAMVIQNPRYQVTQFGKPVTLSCSQTLNHNVMYWYQQKSSQAPKLLFHYYDKDFNNEADTPDNFQSRRPNTSFCFLDIRSPGLGDTAMYLCATSRDTGVPSRNEQFFGPGTRLTVL.

In this sample, this clonotype turned up a few times. This chain connects TRBV5-1 to TRBJ2-1; 10 bases agree with TRBD2. J was trimmed by 7 bases and V by 0 bases; bases with no gene match: 1. This CDR3 has 14 residues. Germline V gene lookup returns CDR1 SGHRS and CDR2 YFSETQ. This CDR3 is CASSLGAGGNEQFF. DNA of the CDR3: TGCGCCAGCAGCTTGGGAGCGGGAGGGAATGAGCAGTTCTTC.

The chain joins TRBV5-1 to TRBJ1-5, with TRBD1 identical over 8 bases. This CDR3 has 16 residues. CDR1 is SGHRS, CDR2 YFSETQ, per germline. With 0 bases clipped from V and 5 bases from J, the junction kept 7 bases outside the gene matches. The CDR3 spells CASSLGTGLQDQPQHF. The CDR3 DNA is TGCGCCAGCAGCTTGGGGACAGGGCTACAGGATCAGCCCCAGCATTTT.

This chain connects TRBV7-9 to TRBJ1-1; TRBD1 aligns across 8 bases. V was pared by 4 bases and J by 3 bases, with 10 bases of the junction left unmatched. The CDR3 has 16 amino acids. Germline values: CDR1 SEHNR, CDR2 FQNEAQ (reference sequence). The CDR3 DNA follows: TGTGCCAGCAGCTCACAAACTCAGGGGGCATACACTGAAGCTTTCTTT. This gives the protein CASSSQTQGAYTEAFF.

In its sample, this clonotype was seen a few times. The chain has TRBV10-3 and TRBJ1-1; TRBD1 matches 8 bases. The length of the CDR3 is 13 residues. With 8 bases clipped from V and 4 bases from J, the junction kept 6 bases outside the gene matches. From germline, CDR1 is ENHRY and CDR2 SYGVKD. The CDR3 DNA is TGTGCCATCCTACCTACAGGGGGCACTGAAGCTTTCTTT. It is translated as CAILPTGGTEAFF.

This clonotype was seen a handful of times. The rearrangement joins TRBV20-1 to TRBJ1-5, with a tentative D call TRBD1 (5 bases). Germline assignment: CDR1 DFQATT and CDR2 SNEGSKA (reference sequence). With 3 bases removed from V and 0 bases from J, the gap between germline ends came to 18 bases. The length of the CDR3 is 17 residues. CDR3 bases: TGCAGTGCTAGGGGGCGGACGAGGGGATATAGCAATCAGCCCCAGCATTTT. This gives the protein CSARGRTRGYSNQPQHF.

In its sample, this clonotype was seen a few times. The rearrangement joins TRBV20-1 to TRBJ2-7; D is ambiguous. The V end lost 0 bases, the J end lost 2 bases, and 11 bases lay between the germline ends. Germline lookup yields CDR1 DFQATT and CDR2 SNEGSKA (reference sequence). The CDR3 loop spans 14 amino acids. The CDR3 sequence: CSARDETPAYEQYF. The CDR3 DNA is TGCAGTGCTAGAGATGAGACGCCAGCCTACGAGCAGTACTTC.

This clonotype has more than one count but fewer than ten. The chain combines TRBV14 with TRBJ2-5; D is perhaps TRBD1 (6 bases). Per germline, CDR1 SGHDN and CDR2 FVKESK. The CDR3 runs to 16 residues. V dropped 0 bases and J dropped 3 bases, with 14 bases sitting between them. The DNA of the CDR3 is TGTGCCAGCAGCCAAGAAATAGGGGGATACGAAGAGACCCAGTACTTC. It translates to CASSQEIGGYEETQYF. The variable domain in full, with the rest retrieved from reference TRBV14 and TRBJ2-5, is EAGVTQFPSHSVIEKGQTVTLRCDPISGHDNLYWYRRVMGKEIKFLLHFVKESKQDESGMPNNRFLAERTGGTYSTLKVQPAELEDSGVYFCASSQEIGGYEETQYFGPGTRLLVL.

The chain recombines TRBV3-1 with TRBJ2-7; no reliable D call. Trimming removed 0 bases from V and 0 bases from J, with 15 bases in between. The CDR3 contains 17 residues. The germline CDR1 and CDR2 sequences are LGHDT and YNNKEL (reference sequence). The CDR3 spells CASSQDERKKSSYEQYF. The CDR3 nucleotides are TGTGCCAGCAGCCAAGATGAACGGAAGAAGAGCTCCTACGAGCAGTACTTC.

The CDR3 bases are TGTGCCTGGAGTGTACCGGCTAGCGGGAGCTCCTACGAGCAGTACTTC. Translating it yields CAWSVPASGSSYEQYF. J is TRBJ2-7 and V is TRBV30; 10 bases map to TRBD2. The J segment lost 0 bases and the V segment lost 0 bases, leaving 5 bases of the junction unmatched. Per the germline V gene, CDR1 is GTSNPN and CDR2 is SVGIG (reference sequence). This CDR3 contains 16 residues. Full variable domain (remainder filled in from reference TRBV30 and TRBJ2-7): SQTIHQWPATLVQPVGSPLSLECTVEGTSNPNLYWYRQAAGRGLQLLFYSVGIGQISSEVPQNLSASRPQDRQFILSSKKLLLSDSGFYLCAWSVPASGSSYEQYFGPGTRLTVT.

This clonotype was found many times. The chain couples TRBV29-1 to TRBJ2-3; 12 bases map to TRBD2. V lost 5 bases and J lost 5; bases outside the gene matches: 11. Germline V gene lookup returns CDR1 SQVTM and CDR2 ANQGSEA. The CDR3 contains 16 residues. This CDR3 reads CSVLLAGGVVGDTQYF. CDR3 bases: TGCAGCGTTCTCCTAGCGGGAGGGGTGGTGGGAGATACGCAGTATTTT.

This clonotype was counted a few times. The chain has TRBV5-1 and TRBJ2-7, with 9 bases that match TRBD1. Unmatched junction bases numbered 10, after V lost 4 bases and J lost 5 bases. The CDR3 has 15 residues. CDR1 is SGHRS, CDR2 YFSETQ, per germline. CDR3 sequence: CASSPWDRDDDEQYF. The CDR3 DNA reads TGCGCCAGCAGCCCCTGGGACAGGGACGACGACGAGCAGTACTTC.

The V call is TRBV7-9, the J call TRBJ1-5, with TRBD1 matching over 10 bases. This CDR3 comprises 15 residues. Germline trimming cut 4 bases from V and 1 base from J; bases unmatched to any gene: 1. Germline assignment: CDR1 SEHNR and CDR2 FQNEAQ (reference sequence). The CDR3 nucleotides are TGTGCCAGCAGCTGGGGACAGGGGAGCAATCAGCCCCAGCATTTT. It encodes CASSWGQGSNQPQHF.

This clonotype has more than one count but fewer than ten. The genes are TRBV19 and TRBJ2-1; TRBD2 is a possible D gene (6 bases). From germline, CDR1 is LNHDA and CDR2 SQIVND (reference sequence). V was cut by 10 bases and J by 6 bases, with 16 bases left in between. The CDR3 totals 13 residues. The CDR3 bases are TGTGCCACTGCTAGCGCGAGATTCAATGAGCAGTTCTTC. This sequence encodes CATASARFNEQFF.

This clonotype was detected only once. The gene calls are TRBV6-5 and TRBJ1-2; 11 bases align to TRBD1. J was trimmed by 5 bases and V by 6 bases; bases with no gene match: 2. The CDR3 spans 13 residues. The germline V gene has CDR1 MNHEY and CDR2 SVGAGI. The CDR3 loop reads CASRWDRGYGYTF. The DNA of the CDR3 is TGTGCCAGCAGATGGGACAGGGGGTATGGCTACACCTTC.

This clonotype was detected many times. This chain links TRBV9 with TRBJ1-3; D is ambiguous. V lost 0 bases, J lost 4 bases, and 8 bases lay in between. Germline V CDR1 and CDR2: SGDLS, YYNGEE. This CDR3 spans 14 amino acids. CDR3 in DNA: TGTGCCAGCAGCGTAGATGGTCCCGGAAACACCATATATTTT. Protein product: CASSVDGPGNTIYF. Full variable domain (rest looked up from reference TRBV9 and TRBJ1-3): DSGVTQTPKHLITATGQRVTLRCSPRSGDLSVYWYQQSLDQGLQFLIQYYNGEERAKGNILERFSAQQFPDLHSELNLSSLELGDSALYFCASSVDGPGNTIYFGEGSWLTVV.